The 21 T cell receptor beta chains below come from one sample, sequenced in a study of control samples from healthy donors and cancer patients. Some clones are missing from TCRdb's copy, which holds only in-frame ones; the method was immunoSEQ multiplex PCR. The repertoire consists of some 410,000 clones, with approximately 90% occurring once and the leading ten covering around 6.5%. The sequenced material came from PBMCs. The receptors shown here come from a man aged 40-55 years with head and neck cancer.

This chain connects TRBV6-2 or TRBV6-3 to TRBJ1-1; perhaps TRBD1 as D (5 bases). The CDR3 loop spans 15 amino acids. V lost 6 bases, J lost 4 bases, and 18 bases lay in between. Germline CDR1 and CDR2: MNHEY and SVGEGT. CDR3 protein: CASSPTDGGGTEAFF. The DNA of the CDR3 is TGTGCCAGCAGCCCGACAGACGGAGGAGGCACTGAAGCTTTCTTT.

The V and J genes are TRBV4-1 and TRBJ1-4; TRBD1 might be the D (5 bases). Trimming cost V 4 bases and J 2 bases, with 11 bases left between them. The CDR3 is made up of 15 amino acids. Germline loops: CDR1 MGHRA, CDR2 YSYEKL. CDR3 coding DNA: TGCGCCAGCAGCCCCCCCCGGGGGACTAATGAAAAACTGTTTTTT. Its translation: CASSPPRGTNEKLFF.

This clone was found a few times. Here the CDR3 DNA reads TGTGCCACCAGTGATTTAAGCCCCTTCGGGCAGTACTTC. The encoded protein is CATSDLSPFGQYF. The gene calls are TRBV24-1 and TRBJ2-7; D gene uncertain. There are 13 residues in the CDR3. Per germline, CDR1 KGHDR and CDR2 SFDVKD. The V and J ends lost 1 base and 9 bases respectively, with 12 bases between them.

The chain recombines TRBV19 with TRBJ2-7; 7 bases are a match to TRBD1. CDR1 and CDR2 (germline): LNHDA, SQIVND (reference sequence). The CDR3 has 14 residues. V shed 2 bases and J 2 bases; nucleotides not matched to a gene: 3. The DNA for the CDR3 is TGTGCCAGTAGTATACGGGACAGCACCTACGAGCAGTACTTC. This gives the protein CASSIRDSTYEQYF. Based on the CDR3 plus reference TRBV19 and TRBJ2-7, the full variable domain is DGGITQSPKYLFRKEGQNVTLSCEQNLNHDAMYWYRQDPGQGLRLIYYSQIVNDFQKGDIAEGYSVSREKKESFPLTVTSAQKNPTAFYLCASSIRDSTYEQYFGPGTRLTVT.

The genes are TRBV6-6 and TRBJ1-5; D is unclear. This CDR3 contains 15 residues. The germline CDR1 and CDR2 sequences are MNHNY and SVGAGI (reference sequence). The V gene lost 0 bases and the J gene lost 0 bases, with 6 bases spanning the gap. The CDR3 region has the DNA TGTGCCAGCAGTTACTCAACGGCTAGCAATCAGCCCCAGCATTTT. Translated: CASSYSTASNQPQHF.

The chain uses TRBV7-2 and TRBJ2-7; 8 positions match TRBD2. Germline values: CDR1 SGHTA, CDR2 FQGNSA. This CDR3 is built from 19 residues. V lost 4 bases and J lost 0; bases outside the gene matches: 17. The CDR3 loop reads CASSSERAGVSSYSYEQYF. The DNA for the CDR3 is TGTGCCAGCAGCTCCGAGAGAGCGGGGGTTTCCTCGTACTCCTACGAGCAGTACTTC.

The chain links TRBV27 to TRBJ1-2, with D possibly being TRBD1 (5 bases). V shed 1 base and J shed 4 bases, with 16 bases lying between them. Germline values: CDR1 MNHEY, CDR2 SMNVEV (reference sequence). The CDR3 length is 16 residues. The CDR3 reads CASSLWAAGPSYGYTF. CDR3 DNA: TGTGCCAGCAGTTTATGGGCGGCAGGGCCGTCCTATGGCTACACCTTC.

The chain has TRBV6-5 and TRBJ2-5; D may be TRBD2 (7 bases). V gave up 2 bases and J gave up 5 bases, with 12 bases separating them. Germline loops: CDR1 MNHEY, CDR2 SVGAGI. The CDR3 spans 14 residues. CDR3 in DNA: TGTGCCAGCAGTTACGGGGGGGCTTTGGAGACCCAGTACTTC. This translates into CASSYGGALETQYF.

The CDR3 is CASSRLRGLGSGSSYNEQFF. The CDR3 coding sequence is TGTGCCAGCAGCAGACTCAGGGGGCTTGGTAGCGGGAGCTCCTACAATGAGCAGTTCTTC. The V call is TRBV28, the J call TRBJ2-1; perhaps TRBD2 as D (9 bases). The CDR3 is 20 residues long. CDR1 is MDHEN and CDR2 is SYDVKM in the germline V gene. The V gene lost 6 bases and the J gene lost 0 bases, with 27 bases spanning the gap. The complete variable domain, with remaining parts taken from reference TRBV28 and TRBJ2-1, reads DVKVTQSSRYLVKRTGEKVFLECVQDMDHENMFWYRQDPGLGLRLIYFSYDVKMKEKGDIPEGYSVSREKKERFSLILESASTNQTSMYLCASSRLRGLGSGSSYNEQFFGPGTRLTVL.

The chain has TRBV7-9 and TRBJ2-7; D might be TRBD1 (5 bases). This CDR3 is 17 amino acids long. Germline loops: CDR1 SEHNR, CDR2 FQNEAQ (reference sequence). The germline V and J ends were trimmed by 1 base and 0 bases, with 16 bases remaining between them. Written as DNA, the CDR3 is TGTGCCAGCAGCTTAGTGGTCTGGCAGGGAAGCTCCTACGAGCAGTACTTC. It is translated as CASSLVVWQGSSYEQYF.

This clone was detected once. This chain uses TRBV10-3 with TRBJ2-1, with 14 bases aligning to TRBD2. Germline V gene sequence: CDR1 ENHRY, CDR2 SYGVKD. Losses at the gene ends were 0 bases for V and 10 bases for J; bases not matched to a gene: 8. The CDR3 has 17 amino acids. CDR3 nucleotide sequence: TGTGCCATCAGTGAGTCGATTGGGACTAGCGGGAGTTCGGAGCAGTTCTTC. Amino acids: CAISESIGTSGSSEQFF.

This chain connects TRBV29-1 to TRBJ2-7; D perhaps matches TRBD1 (7 bases). CDR3 length: 15 amino acids. Germline V gene data show CDR1 as SQVTM and CDR2 as ANQGSEA. Trimming left V 4 bases short and J 2 bases short, with 18 bases between. The CDR3 here is CSVVGITGEAYEQYF. DNA of the CDR3: TGCAGCGTTGTGGGGATTACAGGGGAGGCCTACGAGCAGTACTTC.

The chain links TRBV6-6 to TRBJ2-7; 10 bases line up with TRBD1. CDR3 length equals 18 residues. V was clipped by 5 bases and J by 5 bases; unmatched bases: 18. The germline V gene has CDR1 MNHNY and CDR2 SVGAGI (reference sequence). The CDR3 sequence is CASSLLKSPGQGFDEQYF. CDR3 DNA sequence: TGTGCCAGCAGTCTTTTGAAATCGCCGGGACAGGGGTTCGACGAGCAGTACTTC.

This clone was counted once. The rearrangement joins TRBV7-2 to TRBJ1-2; tentatively, D is TRBD1 (5 bases). Trimming pared 5 bases from V and 5 bases from J, leaving 21 bases between. Germline CDR1 is SGHTA and CDR2 is FQGNSA. CDR3 length: 16 residues. The DNA of the CDR3 is TGTGCCAGCAGCCAAGGTTACCCCCAGGGATTATATGGCTACACCTTC. Its translation is CASSQGYPQGLYGYTF.

The chain joins TRBV7-2 to TRBJ1-2; D not certain. V shed 1 base and J shed 9 bases, with 12 bases lying between them. The CDR3 has 13 amino acids. Germline CDR1 SGHTA, CDR2 FQGNSA. CDR3 DNA sequence: TGTGCCAGCAGCTTAGTGTTATCGCGGAGCTACACCTTC. This gives the protein CASSLVLSRSYTF. Filled out from reference TRBV7-2 and TRBJ1-2, the complete variable domain reads GAGVSQSPSNKVTEKGKDVELRCDPISGHTALYWYRQSLGQGLEFLIYFQGNSAPDKSGLPSDRFSAERTGGSVSTLTIQRTQQEDSAVYLCASSLVLSRSYTFGSGTRLTVV.

The chain has TRBV19 and TRBJ1-5, with a tentative D call TRBD1 (6 bases). Deletions cut 1 base from V and 4 bases from J, with 14 bases between. The CDR3 totals 16 residues. Looked up from germline, CDR1 is LNHDA and CDR2 is SQIVND (reference sequence). Written as DNA, the CDR3 is TGTGCCAGTAGTATAGCGCGTTTGAGGGGGAATCAGCCCCAGCATTTT. This sequence encodes CASSIARLRGNQPQHF.

The chain employs TRBV6-5 and TRBJ1-1; D remains unclear. This CDR3 region has 13 residues. V was shortened by 2 bases and J by 2 bases, with 6 bases between the two germline ends. Germline CDR1 reads MNHEY; CDR2 reads SVGAGI. The CDR3 coding sequence is TGTGCCAGCAGTTACGTGACAAACACTGAAGCTTTCTTT. Translated, it gives CASSYVTNTEAFF.

CDR3 in DNA: TGTGCCAGCAGCGTAGGGGGGCTGGGAGATACGCAGTATTTT. Its protein product is CASSVGGLGDTQYF. The chain uses TRBV9 and TRBJ2-3, with D possibly TRBD1 on 6 matching bases. Trimming pared 0 bases from V and 5 bases from J, leaving 10 bases between. There are 14 residues in the CDR3. Germline CDR1 is SGDLS and CDR2 is YYNGEE.

This chain links TRBV10-3 with TRBJ2-7; no clear D gene. The CDR3 is made up of 11 amino acids. CDR1 and CDR2 (germline): ENHRY, SYGVKD. With 0 bases removed from V and 5 bases from J, the gap between germline ends came to 2 bases. CDR3 coding DNA: TGTGCCATCAGTGAGTCCCACGAGCAGTACTTC. Encoded protein: CAISESHEQYF.

The genes are TRBV28 and TRBJ2-3, with D perhaps assigned TRBD1 or TRBD2 (6 bases each). Germline CDR1 reads MDHEN; CDR2 reads SYDVKM. The length of the CDR3 is 14 residues. Trimming took 3 bases from V and 5 from J, leaving 12 bases between them. This chain's CDR3 is CASSFGRGQDTQYF. The CDR3 DNA follows: TGTGCCAGCAGTTTCGGTCGGGGGCAAGATACGCAGTATTTT.

This clone has a single count. CDR3 nucleotides: TGTGCCAGCAGTGAAAGGCAGGGGTACTACGAGCAGTACTTC. Protein sequence: CASSERQGYYEQYF. The chain employs TRBV2 and TRBJ2-7; D is possibly TRBD1 (6 bases). The CDR3 is 14 residues long. V was clipped by 2 bases and J by 3 bases, with 11 bases between them. Per germline, CDR1 SNHLY and CDR2 FYNNEI.